The rows below give T cell receptor beta chains drawn from one sample of a study of blood T cell repertoires in COVID-19. Libraries were prepared by immunoSEQ multiplex PCR; TCRdb keeps only in-frame clonotypes and omits some of them. The top ten hold around 3.1% of the sample, which has 220,000 or so clones, around 82% seen once. Source material: peripheral blood. The origin of the receptors is a woman aged 30 to 39 who had recovered from COVID-19. Each CDR3 is given with its conserved first and last residue. The D gene is left open where the match is weak.

v_gene	j_gene	d_gene	CDR3nt	CDR3aa
TRBV27	TRBJ2-7	NA	TGTGCCAGGACTGGACAGACGTACGAGCAGTACTTC	CARTGQTYEQYF
TRBV7-7	TRBJ2-2	NA	TGTGCTAGCAGTCAAAGCGCCCATAACACCGGGGAGCTGTTTTTT	CASSQSAHNTGELFF
TRBV5-4	TRBJ1-2	NA	TGTGCCAGCAGCTCTCAGGGACATTCCTACTATGGCTACACCTTC	CASSSQGHSYYGYTF
TRBV4-1	TRBJ2-1	TRBD2	TGCGCCAGCGATACGAGCGGGAGAGGAGGCAATGAGCAGTTCTTC	CASDTSGRGGNEQFF
TRBV11-2	TRBJ1-1	TRBD1	TGTGCCAGCAGCCAGCGGACAGGGCTGAACACTGAAGCTTTCTTT	CASSQRTGLNTEAFF
TRBV5-6	TRBJ1-2	NA	TGTGCCAGCAGCACTAAAGGACAGAACTATGGCTACACCTTC	CASSTKGQNYGYTF
TRBV9	TRBJ2-7	TRBD2	TGTGCCAGCAGCGTAGACGGCGGGAGGGCCTACGAGCAGTACTTC	CASSVDGGRAYEQYF
TRBV6-2/TRBV6-3	TRBJ1-6	TRBD1	TGTGCCAGCAGTTACTTCGGGACAGCAAATTCACCCCTCCACTTT	CASSYFGTANSPLHF
TRBV19	TRBJ2-5	TRBD1	TGTGCCAGTAGTATAGCCCTCCCCCGGACAGGGGGAGCCCGGGAGACCCAGTACTTC	CASSIALPRTGGARETQYF
TRBV27	TRBJ2-2	TRBD1	TGTGCCAGCAGTTTCAGACAGGGTACCACCGGGGAGCTGTTTTTT	CASSFRQGTTGELFF